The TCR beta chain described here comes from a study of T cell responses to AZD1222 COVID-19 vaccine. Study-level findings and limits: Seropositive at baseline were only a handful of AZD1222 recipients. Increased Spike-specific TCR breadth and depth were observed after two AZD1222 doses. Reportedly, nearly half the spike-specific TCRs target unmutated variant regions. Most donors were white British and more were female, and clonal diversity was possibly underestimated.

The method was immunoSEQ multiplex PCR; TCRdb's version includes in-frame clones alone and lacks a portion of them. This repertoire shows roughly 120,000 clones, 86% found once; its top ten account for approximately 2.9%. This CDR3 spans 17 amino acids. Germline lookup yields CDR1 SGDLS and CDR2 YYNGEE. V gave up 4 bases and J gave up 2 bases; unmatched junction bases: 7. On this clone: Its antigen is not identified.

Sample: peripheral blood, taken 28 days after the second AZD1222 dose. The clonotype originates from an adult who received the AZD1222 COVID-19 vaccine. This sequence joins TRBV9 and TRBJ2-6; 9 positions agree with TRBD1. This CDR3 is CASSNRDRAAGANVLTF. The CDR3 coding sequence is TGTGCCAGCAGCAACCGGGACAGGGCGGCTGGGGCCAACGTCCTGACTTTC.